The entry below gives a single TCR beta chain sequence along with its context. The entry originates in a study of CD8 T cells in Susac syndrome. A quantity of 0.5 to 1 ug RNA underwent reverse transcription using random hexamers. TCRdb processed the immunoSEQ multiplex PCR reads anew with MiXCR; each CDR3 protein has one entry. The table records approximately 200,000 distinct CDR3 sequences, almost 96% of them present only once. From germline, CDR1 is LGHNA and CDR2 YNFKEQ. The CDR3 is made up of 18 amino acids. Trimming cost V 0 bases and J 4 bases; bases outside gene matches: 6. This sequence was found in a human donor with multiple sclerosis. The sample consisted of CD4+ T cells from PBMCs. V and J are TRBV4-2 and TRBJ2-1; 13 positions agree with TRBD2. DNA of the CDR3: TGTGCCAGCAGCCAAGATCGCGGGACTAGCGGGGAGTACAATGAGCAGTTCTTC. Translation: CASSQDRGTSGEYNEQFF.